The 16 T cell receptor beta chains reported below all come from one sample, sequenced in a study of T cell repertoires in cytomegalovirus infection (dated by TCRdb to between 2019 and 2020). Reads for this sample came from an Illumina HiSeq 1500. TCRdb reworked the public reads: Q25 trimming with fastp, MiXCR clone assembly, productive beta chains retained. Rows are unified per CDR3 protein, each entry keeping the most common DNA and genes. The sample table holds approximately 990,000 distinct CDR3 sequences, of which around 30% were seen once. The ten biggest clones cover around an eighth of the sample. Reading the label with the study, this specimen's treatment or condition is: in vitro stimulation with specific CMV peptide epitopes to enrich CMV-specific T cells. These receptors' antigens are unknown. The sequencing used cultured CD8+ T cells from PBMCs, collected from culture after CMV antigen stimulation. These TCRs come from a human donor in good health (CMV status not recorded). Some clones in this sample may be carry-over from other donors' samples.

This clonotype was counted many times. CDR3 coding DNA: TGTGCCAGCAGCGCTCACCAAGAGACCCAGTACTTC. Translating it yields CASSAHQETQYF. This chain connects TRBV7-8 to TRBJ2-5; D call uncertain. From germline, CDR1 is SGHVS and CDR2 FQNEAQ. CDR3 length: 12 residues. V was pared by 5 bases and J by 0 bases, with 4 bases between.

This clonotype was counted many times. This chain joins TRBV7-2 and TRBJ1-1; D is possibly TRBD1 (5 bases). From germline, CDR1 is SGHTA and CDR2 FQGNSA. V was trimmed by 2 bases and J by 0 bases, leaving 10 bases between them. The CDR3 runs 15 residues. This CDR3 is CASSLRSGVNTEAFF. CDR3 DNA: TGTGCCAGCAGCTTAAGGTCGGGGGTGAACACTGAAGCTTTCTTT.

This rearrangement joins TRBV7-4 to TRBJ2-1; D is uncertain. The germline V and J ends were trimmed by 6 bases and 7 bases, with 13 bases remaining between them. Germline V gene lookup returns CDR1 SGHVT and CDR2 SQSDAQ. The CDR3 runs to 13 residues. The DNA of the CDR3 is TGTGCCAGCAGTTCTGACCTGAATAATGAGCAGTTCTTC. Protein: CASSSDLNNEQFF.

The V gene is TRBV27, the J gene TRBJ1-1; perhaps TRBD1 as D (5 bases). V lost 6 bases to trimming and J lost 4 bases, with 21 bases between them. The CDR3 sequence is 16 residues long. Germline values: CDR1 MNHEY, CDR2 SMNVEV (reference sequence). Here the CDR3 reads CASSQYTTGGVTEAFF. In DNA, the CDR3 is TGTGCCAGCAGCCAGTACACAACCGGGGGGGTCACTGAAGCTTTCTTT.

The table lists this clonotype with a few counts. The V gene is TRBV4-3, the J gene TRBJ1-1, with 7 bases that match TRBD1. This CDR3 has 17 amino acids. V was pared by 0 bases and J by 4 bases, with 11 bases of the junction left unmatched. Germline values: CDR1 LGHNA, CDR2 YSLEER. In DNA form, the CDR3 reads TGCGCCAGCAGCCAAGATTCGACAGGGACATTCGGCACTGAAGCTTTCTTT. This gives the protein CASSQDSTGTFGTEAFF.

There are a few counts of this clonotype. The CDR3 coding sequence is TGTGCCAGCAGCTTACCGGTGGTCGACGGCTACACCTTC. It translates to CASSLPVVDGYTF. The rearrangement joins TRBV7-9 to TRBJ1-2, with D uncertain. Trimming stripped 2 bases from V and 8 bases from J, with 12 bases between. This CDR3 is built from 13 residues. Germline V gene sequence: CDR1 SEHNR, CDR2 FQNEAQ (reference sequence).

CDR3 in DNA: TGTGCCAGCCATACGACTACAGATACGCAGTATTTT. Its protein product is CASHTTTDTQYF. This chain links TRBV5-6 with TRBJ2-3, with no clear D. V lost 7 bases, J lost 3 bases, and 9 bases lay in between. The CDR3 is 12 amino acids. Germline V CDR1 and CDR2: SGHDT, YYEEEE.

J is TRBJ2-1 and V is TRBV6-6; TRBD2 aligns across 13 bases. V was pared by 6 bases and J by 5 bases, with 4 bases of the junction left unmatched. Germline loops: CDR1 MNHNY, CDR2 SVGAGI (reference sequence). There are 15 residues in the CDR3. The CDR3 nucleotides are TGTGCCAGCAGGCCGGGACTAGCGGGAAACAATGAGCAGTTCTTC. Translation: CASRPGLAGNNEQFF.

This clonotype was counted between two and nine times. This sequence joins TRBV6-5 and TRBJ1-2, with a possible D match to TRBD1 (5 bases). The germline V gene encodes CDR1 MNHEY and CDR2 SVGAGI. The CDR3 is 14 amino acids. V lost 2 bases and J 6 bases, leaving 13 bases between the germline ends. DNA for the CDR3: TGTGCCAGCAGTTACAGTGGGGGGATCGATGGCTACACCTTC. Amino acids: CASSYSGGIDGYTF.

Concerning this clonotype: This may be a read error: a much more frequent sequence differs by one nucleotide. CDR3 sequence: CVSSLELGDSPLHF. The CDR3 coding sequence is TGTGTCAGCAGCTTAGAGCTGGGGGATTCACCCCTCCACTTT. This chain links TRBV7-8 with TRBJ1-6, with D possibly TRBD1 on 5 matching bases. The CDR3 has 14 amino acids. The germline V gene encodes CDR1 SGHVS and CDR2 FQNEAQ. Full variable domain (missing parts from reference TRBV7-8 and TRBJ1-6): GAGVSQSPRYKVAKRGQDVALRCDPISGHVSLFWYQQALGQGPEFLTYFQNEAQLDKSGLPSDRFFAERPEGSVSTLKIQRTQQEDSAVYLCVSSLELGDSPLHFGNGTRLTVT.

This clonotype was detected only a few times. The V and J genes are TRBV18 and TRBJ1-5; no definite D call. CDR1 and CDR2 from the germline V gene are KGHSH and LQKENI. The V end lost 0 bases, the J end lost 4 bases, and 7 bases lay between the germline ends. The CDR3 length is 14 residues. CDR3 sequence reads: CASSPPRVNQPQHF. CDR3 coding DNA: TGTGCCAGCTCACCACCGAGGGTGAATCAGCCCCAGCATTTT.

The CDR3 DNA reads as TGTGCCAGCAGCTTAGTTGCAGGGGCCTACGGTGGCTACACCTTC. Its translation is CASSLVAGAYGGYTF. The chain carries TRBV7-8 and TRBJ1-2; D is perhaps TRBD1 (6 bases). The germline gives CDR1 SGHVS, CDR2 FQNEAQ. V was shortened by 1 base and J by 7 bases, with 16 bases between the two germline ends. There are 15 residues in the CDR3.

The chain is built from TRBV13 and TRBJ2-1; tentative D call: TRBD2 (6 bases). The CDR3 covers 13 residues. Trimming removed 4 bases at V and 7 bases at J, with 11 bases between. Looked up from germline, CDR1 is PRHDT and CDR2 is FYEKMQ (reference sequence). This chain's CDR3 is CASSSAGSNEQFF. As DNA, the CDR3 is TGTGCCAGCAGCTCCGCGGGGTCTAATGAGCAGTTCTTC.

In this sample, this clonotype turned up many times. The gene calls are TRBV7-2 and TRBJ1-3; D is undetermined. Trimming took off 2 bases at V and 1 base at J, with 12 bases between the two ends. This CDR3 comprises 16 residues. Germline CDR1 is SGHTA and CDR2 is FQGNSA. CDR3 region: CASSLREGGSGNTIYF. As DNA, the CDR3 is TGTGCCAGCAGCTTAAGGGAGGGAGGGTCTGGAAACACCATATATTTT.

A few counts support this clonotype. CDR3 region: CASTLGGEGQPQHF. The CDR3 DNA follows: TGTGCCAGCACCTTGGGAGGGGAAGGCCAGCCCCAGCATTTT. The V gene is TRBV12-3 or TRBV12-4, the J gene TRBJ1-5, with D tentatively TRBD1 (5 bases). Trimming removed 7 bases at V and 7 bases at J, with 17 bases between. The CDR3 covers 14 residues.

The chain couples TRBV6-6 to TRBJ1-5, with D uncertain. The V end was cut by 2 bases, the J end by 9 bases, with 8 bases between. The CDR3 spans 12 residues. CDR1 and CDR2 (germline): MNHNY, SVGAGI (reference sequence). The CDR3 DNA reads TGTGCCAGCAGTTACCTGCGGGGGCCCCAGCATTTT. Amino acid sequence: CASSYLRGPQHF.